A selection of T cell receptor beta chains follows, all from one sample in a study of blood T cell repertoires in COVID-19. Data came from immunoSEQ multiplex PCR; TCRdb stores just in-frame clones and leaves some out. The data contain hundreds of thousands of clones, 90% of them singletons. The sequencing sample was made of PBMCs or T cells enriched from blood (not recorded which). These receptors were obtained from a man in his 60s who had recovered from COVID-19. CDR3s include the opening cysteine and the closing phenylalanine or tryptophan. Fields, in order: D gene, V gene, clone size, J gene, CDR3 protein, CDR3 DNA. A D gene is named only where the DNA matches it firmly. Size is omitted from some rows. Given values are once, few, many or a class for expanded clones.

D: NA
V: TRBV4-1
size: NA
J: TRBJ2-5
CDR3: CASSPLGRDQETQYF
DNA: TGCGCCAGCAGCCCTCTCGGCAGGGATCAAGAGACCCAGTACTTC

D: TRBD1
V: TRBV6-2/TRBV6-3
size: NA
J: TRBJ1-5
CDR3: CASRPFDRGLQPQHF
DNA: TGTGCCAGCAGACCTTTCGACAGGGGGCTTCAGCCCCAGCATTTT

D: NA
V: TRBV5-4
size: NA
J: TRBJ1-4
CDR3: CASSKGGLADEKLFF
DNA: TGTGCCAGCAGCAAGGGGGGGCTTGCAGACGAAAAACTGTTTTTT

D: TRBD1
V: TRBV11-2
size: NA
J: TRBJ2-7
CDR3: CASSFDRGRNEQYF
DNA: TGTGCCAGCAGCTTCGACAGGGGGCGCAACGAGCAGTACTTC

D: TRBD2
V: TRBV5-4
size: NA
J: TRBJ2-1
CDR3: CASSAGTGGNEQFF
DNA: TGTGCCAGCAGCGCGGGGACGGGAGGAAATGAGCAGTTCTTC

D: NA
V: TRBV2
size: NA
J: TRBJ1-6
CDR3: CASSDHAPGGNSPLHF
DNA: TGTGCCAGCAGTGATCATGCCCCGGGAGGGAATTCACCCCTCCACTTT

D: NA
V: TRBV2
size: NA
J: TRBJ1-3
CDR3: CASSKRTTSGNTIYF
DNA: TGTGCCAGCAGCAAGCGCACCACCTCTGGAAACACCATATATTTT

D: NA
V: TRBV18
size: NA
J: TRBJ2-5
CDR3: CASSPRGGQETQYF
DNA: TGTGCCAGCTCACCACGGGGCGGCCAAGAGACCCAGTACTTC

D: NA
V: TRBV12-3/TRBV12-4
size: NA
J: TRBJ1-5
CDR3: CASSLTQNQPQHF
DNA: TGTGCCAGCAGTCTCACCCAGAATCAGCCCCAGCATTTT

D: TRBD1
V: TRBV7-2
size: NA
J: TRBJ2-3
CDR3: CASKPRDRVSDTQYF
DNA: TGTGCCAGCAAACCCCGGGACAGGGTATCAGATACGCAGTATTTT

D: NA
V: TRBV25-1
size: NA
J: TRBJ1-4
CDR3: CASSENRAVTNEKLFF
DNA: TGTGCCAGCAGTGAAAACAGGGCCGTCACTAATGAAAAACTGTTTTTT

D: TRBD1
V: TRBV7-9
size: NA
J: TRBJ1-1
CDR3: CASSSRQGDPPNTEAFF
DNA: TGTGCCAGCAGCTCAAGACAGGGGGACCCCCCGAACACTGAAGCTTTCTTT

D: TRBD2
V: TRBV7-7
size: NA
J: TRBJ2-1
CDR3: CASSLGRGGSSYNEQFF
DNA: TGTGCTAGCAGCTTAGGGAGGGGCGGGAGCTCCTACAATGAGCAGTTCTTC

D: NA
V: TRBV9
size: NA
J: TRBJ2-5
CDR3: CASSAAQYQETQYF
DNA: TGTGCCAGCAGCGCTGCCCAGTACCAAGAGACCCAGTACTTC

D: TRBD2
V: TRBV7-2
size: NA
J: TRBJ2-7
CDR3: CASSRAGGNYEQYF
DNA: TGTGCCAGCAGCAGAGCGGGGGGCAACTACGAGCAGTACTTC

D: NA
V: TRBV7-9
size: NA
J: TRBJ2-4
CDR3: CASSPVIVAFGAKNIQYF
DNA: TGTGCCAGCAGCCCAGTTATAGTAGCGTTTGGGGCCAAAAACATTCAGTACTTC

D: NA
V: TRBV6-5
size: NA
J: TRBJ1-1
CDR3: CASTKGVGYTEAFF
DNA: TGTGCCAGCACGAAGGGGGTTGGGTACACTGAAGCTTTCTTT

D: TRBD1
V: TRBV7-9
size: NA
J: TRBJ2-7
CDR3: CASSLGTGGNYEQYF
DNA: TGTGCCAGCAGCTTAGGGACAGGGGGCAACTACGAGCAGTACTTC

D: NA
V: TRBV4-1
size: once
J: TRBJ1-1
CDR3: CASSLQSQVSMNTEAFF
DNA: TGCGCCAGCAGCCTACAGTCCCAGGTCAGCATGAACACTGAAGCTTTCTTT

D: NA
V: TRBV7-8
size: NA
J: TRBJ2-7
CDR3: CASSSPGENPYEQYF
DNA: TGTGCCAGCAGCTCCCCAGGGGAAAACCCCTACGAGCAGTACTTC